A single sample gave rise to the 20 T cell receptor beta chains below, sequenced in a study of quantifying T cell responses using KT2 cells. Study background: RNA was reverse transcribed with TCR alpha and beta constant-region primers.

An oligo carrying a UMI was ligated to the cDNA 3' end. First-round PCR used 4 to 5 cycles and beta primers RC1.1 and RC1.2 covering TRBC1 and TRBC2. One entry per CDR3 protein, called by TCRdb with MiXCR from the UMI-ligation and nested PCR reads. Here the sample spans under 35,000 distinct CDR3 sequences, about a tenth being singletons. Sequencing was carried out using PBMCs spiked with cells of the T cell clone KT2. The receptor source for this set is a human donor.

The rearrangement uses TRBV20-1 and TRBJ2-3; D gene unclear. The V end was cut by 3 bases, the J end by 0 bases, with 4 bases between. This CDR3 is built from 12 residues. Germline assignment: CDR1 DFQATT and CDR2 SNEGSKA (reference sequence). CDR3 nucleotides: TGCAGTGCTAGTGCGAGCACAGATACGCAGTATTTT. Protein: CSASASTDTQYF.

This sequence joins TRBV7-9 and TRBJ1-1; D gene unclear. CDR1 is SEHNR and CDR2 is FQNEAQ in the germline V gene (reference sequence). V was cut by 3 bases and J by 1 base, with 9 bases left in between. This CDR3 region has 14 residues. The CDR3 is CASSLRQTNTEAFF. The CDR3 nucleotides are TGTGCCAGCAGCTTGCGACAAACGAACACTGAAGCTTTCTTT.

This clonotype came up many times. The CDR3 nucleotides are TGTGCCAGCAGTTCGGCGGGGAGAATCTATGGCTACACCTTC. This encodes CASSSAGRIYGYTF. This sequence joins TRBV6-2 or TRBV6-3 and TRBJ1-2; D call uncertain. The germline V gene encodes CDR1 MNHEY and CDR2 SVGEGT. V lost 4 bases and J 4 bases, leaving 13 bases between the germline ends. There are 14 residues in the CDR3.

This clonotype was seen at least ten times. This rearrangement joins TRBV5-6 to TRBJ2-3; unclear D gene. This CDR3 comprises 14 residues. The germline V gene has CDR1 SGHDT and CDR2 YYEEEE. The V and J ends lost 4 bases and 3 bases respectively, with 12 bases between them. CDR3 residues: CASSLLFVTDTQYF. DNA for the CDR3: TGTGCCAGCAGCCTACTATTCGTGACAGATACGCAGTATTTT.

The chain combines TRBV10-3 with TRBJ2-7; D is perhaps TRBD1 (6 bases). V lost 4 bases and J lost 3, with 7 bases in between. CDR3 length: 12 residues. Germline CDR1 reads ENHRY; CDR2 reads SYGVKD. CDR3 nucleotides: TGTGCCATCAGTGGGACAGACTACGAGCAGTACTTC. The encoded protein is CAISGTDYEQYF.

The table lists this clonotype with many counts. The chain joins TRBV7-9 to TRBJ2-3; D unclear. Germline V gives CDR1 SEHNR, CDR2 FQNEAQ (reference sequence). The length of the CDR3 is 14 residues. V shed 1 base and J shed 0 bases, with 5 bases lying between them. CDR3 residues: CASSLEGSTDTQYF. CDR3 bases: TGTGCCAGCAGCTTAGAAGGGAGCACAGATACGCAGTATTTT.

Many counts were recorded for this clonotype. In DNA form, the CDR3 reads TGTGCCAGCAGCCAAGAGAGGGAGCGGGAGAGCTACAATGAGCAGTTCTTC. The encoded protein is CASSQERERESYNEQFF. The chain recombines TRBV4-2 with TRBJ2-1; 8 positions agree with TRBD2. Germline assignment: CDR1 LGHNA and CDR2 YNFKEQ. Trimming cost V 0 bases and J 3 bases; bases outside gene matches: 7. The length of the CDR3 is 17 residues.

This clonotype was detected only a few times. V usage is TRBV14 and J usage is TRBJ2-7; D possibly matches TRBD1 or TRBD2 (5 bases each). V lost 0 bases and J 6 bases, leaving 15 bases between the germline ends. This CDR3 is 15 amino acids long. Germline V CDR1 and CDR2: SGHDN, FVKESK. This CDR3 is CASSQEGVLLVEQYF. The CDR3 DNA follows: TGTGCCAGCAGCCAAGAGGGGGTTCTTTTAGTCGAGCAGTACTTC.

There are a few counts of this clonotype. The V call is TRBV7-2, the J call TRBJ2-3; a possible D gene is TRBD2 (7 bases). This CDR3 is 15 amino acids long. Trimming pared 8 bases from V and 3 bases from J, leaving 18 bases between. Germline assignment: CDR1 SGHTA and CDR2 FQGNSA. This CDR3 reads CASQDRRGSTDTQYF. In DNA, the CDR3 is TGTGCCAGCCAAGACAGGCGCGGGAGTACAGATACGCAGTATTTT.

On this clonotype: Given a much more abundant clone one base away, this may be a read error. The CDR3 sequence: CASSLTILENIIYF. Here the CDR3 DNA reads TGTGCCAGCAGCTTAACCATTCTTGAAAACATCATATATTTT. This rearrangement joins TRBV5-5 to TRBJ1-3; no clear D. This CDR3 has 14 amino acids. Per the germline V gene, CDR1 is SGHKS and CDR2 is YYEKEE (reference sequence).

The chain links TRBV2 to TRBJ2-7; 8 bases map to TRBD2. From germline, CDR1 is SNHLY and CDR2 FYNNEI. The V and J ends lost 11 bases and 2 bases, in that order; junction bases with no gene match: 17. This CDR3 comprises 16 residues. CDR3 sequence: CACSGAAGGLAYEQYF. The CDR3 DNA is TGTGCCTGTTCAGGAGCTGCGGGGGGCTTAGCCTACGAGCAGTACTTC.

This clonotype was seen many times. DNA of the CDR3: TGTGCCAGCAGCTTAGTGGGACAGGGTATATATGGCTACACCTTC. This codes for CASSLVGQGIYGYTF. This sequence joins TRBV7-8 and TRBJ1-2, with 9 bases lining up with TRBD1. The ends lost 1 base at V and 5 bases at J; junction bases unmatched: 5. In germline, CDR1 is SGHVS, CDR2 FQNEAQ. This CDR3 region has 15 residues.

Here the CDR3 reads CATSRDREETQYF. The CDR3 DNA reads TGTGCCACCAGCAGGGACAGAGAAGAGACCCAGTACTTC. The V call is TRBV15, the J call TRBJ2-5, with a possible D match to TRBD1 (6 bases). The CDR3 has 13 amino acids. CDR1 and CDR2 (germline): LNHNV, YYDKDF (reference sequence). Deletions cut 3 bases from V and 3 bases from J, with 8 bases between.

This clonotype showed up just a few times. J is TRBJ2-6 and V is TRBV7-2, with a possible D match to TRBD1 (5 bases). The CDR3 contains 15 residues. CDR1 SGHTA and CDR2 FQGNSA come from the germline V gene. V lost 6 bases, J lost 4 bases, and 13 bases lay in between. CDR3 sequence: CASSPQGSGANVLTF. CDR3 DNA: TGTGCCAGCAGTCCTCAGGGTTCCGGGGCCAACGTCCTGACTTTC.

This clonotype was seen many times. This chain connects TRBV4-1 to TRBJ1-4; D gene unclear. CDR3 size: 13 residues. Germline V lookup: CDR1 MGHRA, CDR2 YSYEKL. The V and J ends lost 0 bases and 11 bases respectively, with 10 bases between them. CDR3 region: CASSQEHSRKLFF. CDR3 bases: TGCGCCAGCAGCCAAGAGCACAGTCGGAAACTGTTTTTT.

This clonotype was seen once. V usage is TRBV19 and J usage is TRBJ2-2, with TRBD1 as a possible D gene (5 bases). The germline V gene encodes CDR1 LNHDA and CDR2 SQIVND (reference sequence). Trimming pared 10 bases from V and 0 bases from J, leaving 18 bases between. This CDR3 is built from 16 residues. The CDR3 sequence: CATTPWGTTNTGELFF. In DNA, the CDR3 is TGTGCCACTACTCCATGGGGCACGACGAACACCGGGGAGCTGTTTTTT.

Worth noting for this clonotype: A single base separates this from a much larger clone, so it may be a read error. V is TRBV2 and J is TRBJ2-3; 7 bases map to TRBD2. Germline CDR1 reads SNHLY; CDR2 reads FYNNEI. CDR3 size: 17 residues. CDR3 in DNA: TGTACCAGCAGTGTAACTTATCGTGGGGGGGGACCAGATACGCAGTATTTT. Its translation: CTSSVTYRGGGPDTQYF.

This chain links TRBV3-1 with TRBJ1-4; D is unresolved. The length of the CDR3 is 14 residues. The ends were cut back, 6 bases at V and 0 bases at J, with 8 bases in the middle. Germline CDR1 LGHDT, CDR2 YNNKEL (reference sequence). CDR3 bases: TGTGCCAGCAGGGGGATTGCAACTAATGAAAAACTGTTTTTT. Protein: CASRGIATNEKLFF.

This clonotype was observed many times. The CDR3 here is CSARLGQGPQPQHF. The DNA for the CDR3 is TGCAGTGCTAGGTTGGGACAGGGGCCTCAGCCCCAGCATTTT. V usage is TRBV20-1 and J usage is TRBJ1-5; 10 bases match TRBD1. This CDR3 has 14 residues. With V trimmed by 3 bases and J by 6 bases, 5 bases remained unmatched. CDR1 is DFQATT, CDR2 SNEGSKA, per germline (reference sequence).

The sample holds many counts of this clonotype. The chain uses TRBV20-1 and TRBJ1-2, with D unresolved. With 0 bases removed from V and 4 bases from J, the gap between germline ends came to 12 bases. The CDR3 contains 14 residues. CDR1 and CDR2 (germline): DFQATT, SNEGSKA (reference sequence). Here the CDR3 reads CSARDRWEGYGYTF. The CDR3 DNA reads as TGCAGTGCTAGAGATCGGTGGGAGGGCTATGGCTACACCTTC.